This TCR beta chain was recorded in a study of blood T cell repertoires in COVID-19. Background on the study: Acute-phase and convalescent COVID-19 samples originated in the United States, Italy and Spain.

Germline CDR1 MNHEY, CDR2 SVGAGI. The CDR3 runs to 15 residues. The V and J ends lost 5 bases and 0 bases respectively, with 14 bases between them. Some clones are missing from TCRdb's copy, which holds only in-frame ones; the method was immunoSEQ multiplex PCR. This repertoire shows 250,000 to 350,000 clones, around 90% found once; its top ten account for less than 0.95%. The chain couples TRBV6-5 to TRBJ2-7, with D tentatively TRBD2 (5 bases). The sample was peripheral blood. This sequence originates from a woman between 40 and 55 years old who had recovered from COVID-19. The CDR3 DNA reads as TGTGCCAGCAGTCCTGGGGTAGCGTACTCCTACGAGCAGTACTTC. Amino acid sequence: CASSPGVAYSYEQYF.